Presented here are 30 T cell receptor beta chains from one specimen sequenced in a study of blood T cell repertoires in COVID-19. Profiling relied on immunoSEQ multiplex PCR, and the TCRdb table lists in-frame clones only, not all of them. The sample yields over 85,000 clones, around 87% seen once. The sample consisted of peripheral blood. These receptors originate from a man aged 35-49 years with acute or convalescent COVID-19.

The chain is built from TRBV9 and TRBJ2-3, with D possibly TRBD2 on 6 matching bases. The CDR3 extends over 16 amino acids. V was trimmed by 0 bases and J by 0 bases, leaving 11 bases between them. The germline CDR1 and CDR2 sequences are SGDLS and YYNGEE. Written as DNA, the CDR3 is TGTGCCAGCAGCGTAGCGGCGGGGTCTAGCACAGATACGCAGTATTTT. Translating gives CASSVAAGSSTDTQYF.

V gene TRBV27 combines with J gene TRBJ2-7; D gene ambiguous. The V end lost 0 bases, the J end lost 3 bases, and 6 bases lay between the germline ends. This CDR3 spans 13 amino acids. Germline V gene lookup returns CDR1 MNHEY and CDR2 SMNVEV (reference sequence). Here the CDR3 reads CASSLSSGYEQYF. The CDR3 DNA sequence: TGTGCCAGCAGTTTATCGTCGGGCTACGAGCAGTACTTC.

The chain uses TRBV6-5 and TRBJ2-7, with D possibly matching TRBD2 (6 bases). The CDR3 is 15 residues long. CDR1 is MNHEY and CDR2 is SVGAGI in the germline V gene. Trimming removed 0 bases at V and 2 bases at J, with 11 bases between. The CDR3 sequence is CASSYSGGAPYEQYF. The CDR3 bases are TGTGCCAGCAGTTACTCGGGCGGGGCTCCCTACGAGCAGTACTTC.

The rearrangement links TRBV10-3 to TRBJ2-1, with TRBD2 as a possible D gene (7 bases). V lost 10 bases and J 2 bases, leaving 18 bases between the germline ends. This CDR3 contains 15 residues. The germline CDR1 and CDR2 sequences are ENHRY and SYGVKD. CDR3 amino acids: CATFGGRGTYNEQFF. The CDR3 region has the DNA TGTGCCACCTTTGGGGGGAGGGGGACCTACAATGAGCAGTTCTTC.

This clone appeared once. The rearrangement uses TRBV29-1 and TRBJ1-1, with a possible D match to TRBD1 (5 bases). V dropped 4 bases and J dropped 2 bases, with 20 bases sitting between them. The germline V gene has CDR1 SQVTM and CDR2 ANQGSEA. The CDR3 length is 16 residues. The CDR3 loop reads CSVGSLGGTGNTEAFF. As DNA, the CDR3 is TGCAGCGTTGGATCCTTGGGGGGAACAGGAAACACTGAAGCTTTCTTT.

The CDR3 DNA follows: TGTGCCAGCAGCAAGGTACGGGTGAATTCACCCCTCCACTTT. Protein: CASSKVRVNSPLHF. J is TRBJ1-6 and V is TRBV7-2; D uncertain. CDR1 is SGHTA and CDR2 is FQGNSA in the germline V gene. CDR3 length: 14 amino acids. Trimming cost V 5 bases and J 7 bases, with 12 bases left between them.

The chain recombines TRBV6-5 with TRBJ2-2; 7 nucleotides align to TRBD1. Looked up from germline, CDR1 is MNHEY and CDR2 is SVGAGI. V shed 6 bases, J shed 0 bases, and the junction held 1 base outside the gene matches. The CDR3 runs to 14 residues. The CDR3 sequence is CASSGTANTGELFF. The CDR3 region has the DNA TGTGCCAGCAGCGGGACAGCGAACACCGGGGAGCTGTTTTTT.

The chain links TRBV4-1 to TRBJ2-7; 8 bases match TRBD2. CDR1 MGHRA and CDR2 YSYEKL come from the germline V gene. J gave up 6 bases and V 3 bases, and 4 bases lay outside the gene matches. The CDR3 consists of 13 residues. The CDR3 protein is CASSHPGGGEQYF. Here the CDR3 DNA reads TGCGCCAGCAGCCACCCCGGGGGGGGCGAGCAGTACTTC.

CDR3 loop: CASRGLTSSYEQYF. As DNA, the CDR3 is TGCGCCAGCAGGGGACTGACGAGCTCCTACGAGCAGTACTTC. V is TRBV5-1 and J is TRBJ2-7; a weak D match, TRBD2 (6 bases). Trimming removed 5 bases at V and 0 bases at J, with 12 bases between. The CDR3 sequence is 14 residues long. CDR1 and CDR2 (germline): SGHRS, YFSETQ.

This clone was counted once. In DNA form, the CDR3 reads TGTGCCATCAGTGAGACGGACTGGTCCGAGGGCGGGGAGCTGTTTTTT. Translating it yields CAISETDWSEGGELFF. This rearrangement joins TRBV10-3 to TRBJ2-2; possible D gene TRBD2, 5 bases. The CDR3 length is 16 residues. CDR1 is ENHRY and CDR2 is SYGVKD in the germline V gene. With 2 bases removed from V and 7 bases from J, the gap between germline ends came to 17 bases.

The chain links TRBV6-1 to TRBJ1-1, with D hard to call. Deletions cut 0 bases from V and 1 base from J, with 12 bases between. The CDR3 totals 16 residues. Germline CDR1 MNHNS, CDR2 SASEGT. CDR3 in DNA: TGTGCCAGCAGTGAAGCTAGAGGACGGGGGAACACTGAAGCTTTCTTT. It is translated as CASSEARGRGNTEAFF.

The chain couples TRBV2 to TRBJ1-2; D perhaps matches TRBD1 (5 bases). The germline V and J ends were trimmed by 3 bases and 1 base, with 12 bases remaining between them. Germline V gives CDR1 SNHLY, CDR2 FYNNEI. The CDR3 length is 15 residues. As DNA, the CDR3 is TGTGCCAGCAGTGAGGGGGGGAACCTTAACTATGGCTACACCTTC. Translated: CASSEGGNLNYGYTF.

This rearrangement joins TRBV10-2 to TRBJ2-7, with a tentative D call TRBD1 (5 bases). Trimming took off 2 bases at V and 2 bases at J, with 7 bases between the two ends. This CDR3 comprises 13 residues. Germline CDR1 is WSHSY and CDR2 is SAAADI. The CDR3 sequence is CASSEDSTYEQYF. The CDR3 bases are TGCGCCAGCAGTGAGGACAGCACCTACGAGCAGTACTTC.

This clone appeared a few times. The chain employs TRBV9 and TRBJ1-1; no clear D gene. Germline CDR1 is SGDLS and CDR2 is YYNGEE. Between the trimmed V and J ends, which lost 1 base and 0 bases, there was a span of 4 bases. This CDR3 is 13 amino acids long. The CDR3 loop reads CASSVLVNTEAFF. The CDR3 DNA sequence: TGTGCCAGCAGCGTACTAGTGAACACTGAAGCTTTCTTT.

V gene TRBV6-6 combines with J gene TRBJ1-5; D possibly corresponds to TRBD1 (5 bases). Trimming took off 6 bases at V and 2 bases at J, with 11 bases between the two ends. The CDR3 is 14 amino acids. Per the germline V gene, CDR1 is MNHNY and CDR2 is SVGAGI (reference sequence). The CDR3 sequence: CASRQGVGNQPQHF. The CDR3 region has the DNA TGTGCCAGCAGGCAGGGTGTAGGCAATCAGCCCCAGCATTTT.

The chain links TRBV7-2 to TRBJ1-1; 8 bases map to TRBD1. V gave up 5 bases and J gave up 0 bases; unmatched junction bases: 14. CDR3 length: 18 residues. The germline V gene has CDR1 SGHTA and CDR2 FQGNSA. The CDR3 reads CASSLRPGTGRMNTEAFF. Written as DNA, the CDR3 is TGTGCCAGCAGCCTTAGACCCGGGACAGGCAGGATGAACACTGAAGCTTTCTTT.

With respect to this clone: Additional DNA sequences in this sample encode the identical CDR3. This sequence joins TRBV6-5 and TRBJ1-5; possibly TRBD1 for D (5 bases). The CDR3 totals 13 residues. Trimming removed 5 bases at V and 5 bases at J, with 10 bases between. Germline lookup yields CDR1 MNHEY and CDR2 SVGAGI. The CDR3 region is CASSPQGYQPQHF. The CDR3 region has the DNA TGTGCCAGCAGTCCTCAGGGATATCAGCCCCAGCATTTT.

The rearrangement uses TRBV5-1 and TRBJ1-6; 11 bases align to TRBD1. This CDR3 is built from 14 residues. The V gene's germline CDR1 is SGHRS and CDR2 YFSETQ. Unmatched junction bases numbered 2, after V lost 4 bases and J lost 8 bases. Here the CDR3 DNA reads TGCGCCAGCAGCCGGACAGGGGGCGATTCACCCCTCCACTTT. Protein: CASSRTGGDSPLHF.

This clone was seen a handful of times. The chain is built from TRBV20-1 and TRBJ2-3; 10 bases are shared with TRBD1. CDR1 and CDR2 from the germline V gene are DFQATT and SNEGSKA (reference sequence). V shed 3 bases and J 3 bases; nucleotides not matched to a gene: 12. The CDR3 has 17 residues. The CDR3 is CSASSFRDRGNTDTQYF. The CDR3, as DNA: TGCAGTGCTAGTAGTTTTCGGGACAGGGGTAATACAGATACGCAGTATTTT.

This chain links TRBV5-5 with TRBJ2-5, with 8 bases aligning to TRBD1. The CDR3 extends over 14 amino acids. CDR1 is SGHKS and CDR2 is YYEKEE in the germline V gene (reference sequence). J lost 5 bases, V lost 9 bases, and 12 bases had no gene match. Written as DNA, the CDR3 is TGTGCCACTGGGGGCAGGGGGCTGGTGGAGACCCAGTACTTC. Residues: CATGGRGLVETQYF.

The CDR3 loop is CASSLDIGTPMEAFF. For the CDR3, the DNA is TGTGCCAGCAGCTTAGATATTGGGACACCCATGGAAGCTTTCTTT. This chain connects TRBV7-2 to TRBJ1-1; D might be TRBD1 (6 bases). CDR3 length: 15 residues. The germline V gene has CDR1 SGHTA and CDR2 FQGNSA. V was clipped by 1 base and J by 8 bases, with 17 bases between them.

The chain couples TRBV5-4 to TRBJ2-5, with TRBD2 matching 7 bases. This CDR3 is 14 amino acids long. The germline gives CDR1 SGHNT, CDR2 YYREEE (reference sequence). V trimming: 4 bases; J trimming: 0 bases; junction bases outside the gene matches: 3. The CDR3 sequence is CASSPGTNQETQYF. The CDR3 DNA reads TGTGCCAGCAGCCCCGGGACTAACCAAGAGACCCAGTACTTC.

The chain combines TRBV12-5 with TRBJ1-4; D is unclear. Trimming removed 1 base from V and 5 bases from J, with 8 bases in between. Per the germline V gene, CDR1 is LGHNT and CDR2 is FRNRAP. The CDR3 extends over 14 amino acids. The CDR3 sequence: CASGLGQSNEKLFF. CDR3 bases: TGTGCTAGTGGTTTGGGGCAGTCAAATGAAAAACTGTTTTTT.

The chain couples TRBV6-5 to TRBJ2-5, with D possibly TRBD1 on 5 matching bases. This CDR3 contains 14 residues. V was cut by 5 bases and J by 2 bases, with 12 bases left in between. CDR1 and CDR2 (germline): MNHEY, SVGAGI. In DNA, the CDR3 is TGTGCCAGCAGTACCCGACAGCGACAAGAGACCCAGTACTTC. It codes for CASSTRQRQETQYF.

The chain uses TRBV10-1 and TRBJ2-1; tentative D call: TRBD2 (5 bases). With 6 bases removed from V and 9 bases from J, the gap between germline ends came to 12 bases. The germline gives CDR1 WNHNN, CDR2 SYGVQD (reference sequence). CDR3 length equals 12 residues. The CDR3 loop reads CASSAEGLEQFF. CDR3 coding DNA: TGCGCCAGCAGCGCAGAGGGTCTTGAGCAGTTCTTC.

The gene calls are TRBV4-2 and TRBJ1-2; 7 bases match TRBD1. The CDR3 sequence is 13 residues long. CDR1 LGHNA and CDR2 YNFKEQ come from the germline V gene. V gave up 3 bases and J gave up 8 bases; unmatched junction bases: 6. CDR3 amino acids: CASSQALTGGYTF. As DNA, the CDR3 is TGTGCCAGCAGCCAGGCTTTGACAGGGGGCTACACCTTC.

This chain joins TRBV21-1 and TRBJ2-5; the D call in the table, TRBD2, was not verified against the DNA. TRBV21-1 is assigned pseudogene status. The CDR3 has 17 residues. CDR3 amino acids: CASSKIGGRGRQETQYF. The CDR3 nucleotides read TGTGCCAGCAGCAAAATCGGAGGGCGGGGCAGACAAGAGACCCAGTACTTC.

This clone was seen only a few times. The CDR3 DNA follows: TGCGCCAGCAGCTTGGCTCCAGCTAGCGGGAGAGAGGAGCAGTTCTTC. It specifies CASSLAPASGREEQFF. V and J are TRBV5-1 and TRBJ2-1; 10 nucleotides match TRBD2. Trimming removed 0 bases from V and 10 bases from J; junction bases left unmatched: 10. The germline V gene encodes CDR1 SGHRS and CDR2 YFSETQ. The CDR3 length is 16 residues.

The V call is TRBV7-2, the J call TRBJ2-5; TRBD2 might be the D (5 bases). In germline, CDR1 is SGHTA, CDR2 FQGNSA. V lost 4 bases to trimming and J lost 1 base, with 7 bases between them. The CDR3 sequence is 13 residues long. The CDR3 sequence: CASSSRVQETQYF. CDR3 DNA: TGTGCCAGCAGCTCGAGGGTCCAAGAGACCCAGTACTTC. The full variable domain, rest sourced from reference TRBV7-2 and TRBJ2-5, is GAGVSQSPSNKVTEKGKDVELRCDPISGHTALYWYRQSLGQGLEFLIYFQGNSAPDKSGLPSDRFSAERTGGSVSTLTIQRTQQEDSAVYLCASSSRVQETQYFGPGTRLLVL.

The chain links TRBV29-1 to TRBJ2-1, with TRBD2 matching over 11 bases. V lost 3 bases to trimming and J lost 6 bases; unmatched junction nucleotides: 4. The CDR3 totals 14 residues. Germline V lookup: CDR1 SQVTM, CDR2 ANQGSEA. The DNA of the CDR3 is TGCAGCGTTGACGTAGCGGGAGGGGGCAATGAGCAGTTCTTC. Its protein is CSVDVAGGGNEQFF.